Below, 20 T cell receptor beta chains from the same sample are listed, as sequenced in a study of cytomegalovirus exposure and HLA in healthy donors. Primers for the PCR totalled 60 Vbeta and 13 Jbeta. Sequenced by immunoSEQ multiplex PCR; TCRdb stores in-frame clones only, minus some. The sample includes about 91,000 clones, approximately 69% of them seen just once. Input material: PBMCs. The receptors were sampled from a female donor in good health and CMV-seronegative.

In nucleotides, the CDR3 is TGTGCCAGCAGTGAAAATCCAGGGGTGGAGACCCAGTACTTC. Translation: CASSENPGVETQYF. The chain couples TRBV6-1 to TRBJ2-5, with D maybe TRBD1 (6 bases). CDR1 and CDR2 from the germline V gene are MNHNS and SASEGT. Trimming left V 2 bases short and J 5 bases short, with 12 bases between. This CDR3 spans 14 amino acids.

The rearrangement joins TRBV10-2 to TRBJ2-7, with a weak D call TRBD2 (6 bases). The germline gives CDR1 WSHSY, CDR2 SAAADI. V lost 2 bases to trimming and J lost 7 bases, with 12 bases between them. The CDR3 consists of 13 residues. This chain's CDR3 is CASSEKGGWEQYF. CDR3 bases: TGCGCCAGCAGTGAGAAAGGAGGGTGGGAGCAGTACTTC.

The sample holds one count of this clone. The chain combines TRBV12-5 with TRBJ1-1, with D hard to call. The V end lost 8 bases, the J end lost 6 bases, and 16 bases lay between the germline ends. The CDR3 runs to 13 residues. From germline, CDR1 is LGHNT and CDR2 FRNRAP. Written as DNA, the CDR3 is TGTGCTAGTACCTCTCGCCCGGGGTCTGAAGCTTTCTTT. It encodes CASTSRPGSEAFF.

V usage is TRBV4-1 and J usage is TRBJ2-3; 11 bases fit TRBD2. CDR1 is MGHRA and CDR2 is YSYEKL in the germline V gene. There are 18 residues in the CDR3. With V trimmed by 1 base and J by 4 bases, 10 bases remained unmatched. CDR3: CASSQVLAGGSRADTQYF. The DNA of the CDR3 is TGCGCCAGCAGCCAAGTGCTAGCGGGGGGTTCGCGGGCAGATACGCAGTATTTT.

The chain couples TRBV5-6 to TRBJ1-4, with 7 bases fitting TRBD1. The germline V gene encodes CDR1 SGHDT and CDR2 YYEEEE. Germline trimming cut 4 bases from V and 1 base from J; bases unmatched to any gene: 4. This CDR3 spans 15 amino acids. In DNA form, the CDR3 reads TGTGCCAGCAGCCAACAGGGGCTAACTAATGAAAAACTGTTTTTT. Protein: CASSQQGLTNEKLFF.

Comment on this clone: Other DNA sequences in this specimen translate into the identical CDR3. The CDR3 DNA follows: TGTGCCAGCAGCCAAAATCGAGAGACCCAGTACTTC. The encoded protein is CASSQNRETQYF. This chain connects TRBV14 to TRBJ2-5, with D unclear. V lost 2 bases, J lost 4 bases, and 5 bases lay in between. The CDR3 extends over 12 amino acids. Germline CDR1 is SGHDN and CDR2 is FVKESK.

The CDR3 region is CASTARDSNQPQHF. For the CDR3, the DNA is TGTGCCAGCACTGCCAGGGATAGCAATCAGCCCCAGCATTTT. This chain joins TRBV6-1 and TRBJ1-5; D possibly corresponds to TRBD1 (5 bases). The germline V gene has CDR1 MNHNS and CDR2 SASEGT. V shed 7 bases and J shed 0 bases, with 10 bases lying between them. The CDR3 totals 14 residues.

This chain links TRBV5-1 with TRBJ2-7, with 8 bases fitting TRBD2. The V segment lost 4 bases and the J segment 1 base; nucleotides outside the gene matches: 10. This CDR3 spans 16 amino acids. Germline CDR1 reads SGHRS; CDR2 reads YFSETQ. The CDR3, as DNA: TGCGCCAGCAGCACCCGGGGGGCGGGAGGTTCCTACGAGCAGTACTTC. Translating gives CASSTRGAGGSYEQYF. The full variable domain, with the rest looked up from reference TRBV5-1 and TRBJ2-7, is KAGVTQTPRYLIKTRGQQVTLSCSPISGHRSVSWYQQTPGQGLQFLFEYFSETQRNKGNFPGRFSGRQFSNSRSEMNVSTLELGDSALYLCASSTRGAGGSYEQYFGPGTRLTVT.

The V gene is TRBV6-1, the J gene TRBJ1-1; possibly TRBD1 for D (6 bases). The germline V gene has CDR1 MNHNS and CDR2 SASEGT. The V gene lost 3 bases and the J gene lost 2 bases, with 16 bases spanning the gap. The CDR3 sequence is 16 residues long. In nucleotides, the CDR3 is TGTGCCAGCAGTGACGCACGGGACAAATTAAACACTGAAGCTTTCTTT. The encoded protein is CASSDARDKLNTEAFF.

The chain links TRBV4-1 to TRBJ2-5, with TRBD2 matching over 9 bases. V lost 1 base and J lost 3; bases outside the gene matches: 3. The CDR3 contains 15 residues. CDR1 and CDR2 (germline): MGHRA, YSYEKL. The CDR3 loop reads CASSQASGVEETQYF. The CDR3 DNA follows: TGCGCCAGCAGCCAAGCTAGCGGGGTTGAAGAGACCCAGTACTTC.

The chain combines TRBV4-3 with TRBJ1-6; tentatively, D is TRBD1 (5 bases). The length of the CDR3 is 13 residues. Trimming left V 0 bases short and J 14 bases short, with 11 bases between. Germline lookup yields CDR1 LGHNA and CDR2 YSLEER. CDR3 nucleotide sequence: TGCGCCAGCAGCCAAGATCCAGGGTTTTCCCTCCACTTT. It encodes CASSQDPGFSLHF.

The CDR3 region has the DNA TGCGCCAGCAGCCCGGGACTAGCGGGGTACACAGATACGCAGTATTTT. The encoded protein is CASSPGLAGYTDTQYF. The chain employs TRBV5-1 and TRBJ2-3, with 13 bases identical to TRBD2. The germline V gene has CDR1 SGHRS and CDR2 YFSETQ. The CDR3 has 16 amino acids. V shed 4 bases and J 2 bases; nucleotides not matched to a gene: 4.

The chain is built from TRBV5-6 and TRBJ2-1; possible D gene TRBD1, 6 bases. The ends were cut back, 2 bases at V and 8 bases at J, with 11 bases in the middle. Germline assignment: CDR1 SGHDT and CDR2 YYEEEE. This CDR3 is built from 13 residues. CDR3 sequence: CASSFFRGDEQFF. The CDR3 DNA follows: TGTGCCAGCAGCTTCTTCAGGGGCGATGAGCAGTTCTTC.

The chain links TRBV7-6 to TRBJ1-1; 7 bases align to TRBD1. The CDR3 is made up of 16 amino acids. J was trimmed by 4 bases and V by 1 base; bases with no gene match: 9. Germline V gives CDR1 SGHVS, CDR2 FNYEAQ. CDR3 sequence: CASSLVAGQWVTEAFF. Written as DNA, the CDR3 is TGTGCCAGCAGCTTAGTAGCGGGACAGTGGGTCACTGAAGCTTTCTTT. Full variable domain (remainder filled in from reference TRBV7-6 and TRBJ1-1): GAGVSQSPRYKVTKRGQDVALRCDPISGHVSLYWYRQALGQGPEFLTYFNYEAQQDKSGLPNDRFSAERPEGSISTLTIQRTEQRDSAMYRCASSLVAGQWVTEAFFGQGTRLTVV.

This CDR3 is CASSRRGAESSYEQYF. As DNA, the CDR3 is TGTGCCAGCAGCCGACGGGGGGCGGAGAGCTCCTACGAGCAGTACTTC. V is TRBV11-2 and J is TRBJ2-7; tentative D call: TRBD2 (7 bases). The V gene lost 5 bases and the J gene lost 0 bases, with 17 bases spanning the gap. The germline V gene has CDR1 SGHAT and CDR2 FQNNGV. The CDR3 loop spans 16 amino acids.

The chain combines TRBV12-5 with TRBJ2-7; 10 nucleotides line up with TRBD1. CDR1 and CDR2 (germline): LGHNT, FRNRAP. V shed 2 bases and J 2 bases; nucleotides not matched to a gene: 9. This CDR3 is built from 17 residues. In DNA form, the CDR3 reads TGTGCTAGTGGTTTGCCTTTATCGGACAGGGGGGCCTACGAGCAGTACTTC. Its protein is CASGLPLSDRGAYEQYF.

This chain uses TRBV18 with TRBJ1-2; 7 bases align to TRBD1. Unmatched junction bases numbered 5, after V lost 0 bases and J lost 7 bases. The length of the CDR3 is 14 residues. The germline V gene has CDR1 KGHSH and CDR2 LQKENI. The CDR3: CASSPPGQNRGYTF. CDR3 nucleotide sequence: TGTGCCAGCTCACCACCGGGACAGAATCGTGGCTACACCTTC. Full variable domain (outside the CDR3, taken from reference TRBV18 and TRBJ1-2): NAGVMQNPRHLVRRRGQEARLRCSPMKGHSHVYWYRQLPEEGLKFMVYLQKENIIDESGMPKERFSAEFPKEGPSILRIQQVVRGDSAAYFCASSPPGQNRGYTFGSGTRLTVV.

This chain uses TRBV14 with TRBJ2-3; D gene uncertain. With 4 bases removed from V and 0 bases from J, the gap between germline ends came to 26 bases. Germline V gene sequence: CDR1 SGHDN, CDR2 FVKESK. The CDR3 has 20 residues. CDR3: CASSPRPRIAEPLSTDTQYF. CDR3 DNA sequence: TGTGCCAGCAGCCCCCGCCCACGAATAGCTGAACCACTAAGCACAGATACGCAGTATTTT.

The gene calls are TRBV15 and TRBJ1-4, with 7 bases fitting TRBD1. V gave up 0 bases and J gave up 5 bases; unmatched junction bases: 0. The CDR3 is 14 amino acids. Germline values: CDR1 LNHNV, CDR2 YYDKDF (reference sequence). CDR3 sequence: CATSRDRGNEKLFF. The DNA of the CDR3 is TGTGCCACCAGCAGAGACAGGGGGAATGAAAAACTGTTTTTT.

This chain uses TRBV18 with TRBJ2-1; the D gene is possibly TRBD1 (5 bases). Germline CDR1 reads KGHSH; CDR2 reads LQKENI. The CDR3 length is 14 residues. V lost 3 bases, J lost 6 bases, and 12 bases lay in between. The CDR3 loop is CASSPPRVINEQFF. DNA for the CDR3: TGTGCCAGCTCACCCCCCAGGGTTATCAATGAGCAGTTCTTC.